These 8 T cell receptor beta chains share one sample of origin, sequenced in a study of blood T cell repertoires in COVID-19. Produced via immunoSEQ multiplex PCR; TCRdb's table is partial and in-frame only. This sample carries more than 200,000 clones, less than 90% of them seen once, and the ten largest clones take 1.5% to 2%. Input material: peripheral blood. The source is a man aged 25 to 45 with active or convalescent COVID-19.

The chain recombines TRBV27 with TRBJ2-2, with 11 bases identical to TRBD1. V was pared by 8 bases and J by 5 bases, with 13 bases of the junction left unmatched. CDR3 size: 17 residues. Per germline, CDR1 MNHEY and CDR2 SMNVEV (reference sequence). The CDR3 nucleotides are TGTGCCAGCCTTCCCTCCTCTGGGGACAGGGGGACCGGGGAGCTGTTTTTT. Translating it yields CASLPSSGDRGTGELFF.

This chain links TRBV5-4 with TRBJ2-5; possibly TRBD1 for D (5 bases). The V end lost 5 bases, the J end lost 2 bases, and 16 bases lay between the germline ends. Per germline, CDR1 SGHNT and CDR2 YYREEE (reference sequence). CDR3 length equals 15 residues. The CDR3 here is CASSHYPDRQETQYF. In DNA, the CDR3 is TGTGCCAGCAGTCACTACCCCGACAGACAAGAGACCCAGTACTTC.

This chain's CDR3 is CASSEKMRAKNSPLHF. The CDR3 nucleotides are TGTGCCAGCAGCGAGAAAATGCGGGCAAAGAATTCACCCCTCCACTTT. The J gene is TRBJ1-6, the V gene TRBV5-4; the D is unclear. The germline V gene encodes CDR1 SGHNT and CDR2 YYREEE (reference sequence). CDR3 length equals 16 residues. V was shortened by 4 bases and J by 7 bases, with 18 bases between the two germline ends.

The rearrangement uses TRBV7-9 and TRBJ2-3; no firm D call. There are 13 residues in the CDR3. V lost 3 bases to trimming and J lost 8 bases, with 12 bases between them. The germline V gene encodes CDR1 SEHNR and CDR2 FQNEAQ (reference sequence). The CDR3 coding sequence is TGTGCCAGCAGCTTCCTAGTATCCGGTACGCAGTATTTT. It codes for CASSFLVSGTQYF. The full variable domain, completed using reference TRBV7-9 and TRBJ2-3, is DTGVSQNPRHKITKRGQNVTFRCDPISEHNRLYWYRQTLGQGPEFLTYFQNEAQLEKSRLLSDRFSAERPKGSFSTLEIQRTEQGDSAMYLCASSFLVSGTQYFGPGTRLTVL.

This chain uses TRBV7-9 with TRBJ2-7, with 9 bases matching TRBD1. The trim removed 6 bases at V and 10 bases at J, leaving 10 bases unmatched. The CDR3 totals 13 residues. CDR1 and CDR2 (germline): SEHNR, FQNEAQ (reference sequence). Here the CDR3 DNA reads TGTGCCAGCAGAGGACAGGGGATTGAGGCCCAGTACTTC. This sequence encodes CASRGQGIEAQYF.

The V and J genes are TRBV7-9 and TRBJ1-2, with D maybe TRBD1 (5 bases). Germline V gives CDR1 SEHNR, CDR2 FQNEAQ (reference sequence). The CDR3 is 16 residues long. V lost 10 bases, J lost 4 bases, and 25 bases lay in between. The CDR3 sequence: CAIREKAGGKSYGYTF. In nucleotides, the CDR3 is TGTGCCATCAGGGAGAAGGCCGGAGGGAAAAGCTATGGCTACACCTTC. Using reference TRBV7-9 and TRBJ1-2 for the parts outside the CDR3, the full variable domain is DTGVSQNPRHKITKRGQNVTFRCDPISEHNRLYWYRQTLGQGPEFLTYFQNEAQLEKSRLLSDRFSAERPKGSFSTLEIQRTEQGDSAMYLCAIREKAGGKSYGYTFGSGTRLTVV.

This rearrangement joins TRBV19 to TRBJ1-4, with 7 bases that match TRBD1. The CDR3 spans 18 residues. Germline V gene data show CDR1 as LNHDA and CDR2 as SQIVND (reference sequence). V gave up 6 bases and J gave up 2 bases; unmatched junction bases: 15. This chain's CDR3 is CASSPRGGKLSTNEKLFF. The CDR3 bases are TGTGCCAGTAGCCCCCGAGGGGGCAAGCTTAGTACTAATGAAAAACTGTTTTTT.

The chain couples TRBV19 to TRBJ1-1; D is uncertain. Germline CDR1 and CDR2: LNHDA and SQIVND (reference sequence). Between the trimmed V and J ends, which lost 3 bases and 3 bases, there was a span of 14 bases. The CDR3 has 15 amino acids. The DNA of the CDR3 is TGTGCCAGTAGTATTTATGCGGGTGGGGACACTGAAGCTTTCTTT. Residues: CASSIYAGGDTEAFF.